This T cell receptor (beta chain) comes out of a study of blood T cell repertoires in COVID-19. At the level of the study: COVID-19 samples from acute and convalescent phases originated in the United States, Italy and Spain. PBMCs, B-cell-depleted T cells, or T cells were the source of the cDNA or gDNA that made up the material.

The authors' processing: Reference gene primer amplification gave nucleated cell count estimates. The data were produced by immunoSEQ multiplex PCR, yet TCRdb's version contains in-frame clones alone and is incomplete. The V and J calls and clone size were taken over from that table, and D and trimming were inferred from the DNA. The data show about 260,000 clones, with approximately 88% seen just once and more than 0.55% held by the top ten. CDR3 length: 15 residues. Trimming took 8 bases from V and 6 from J; bases not matched to a gene: 14. The germline V gene encodes CDR1 MDHEN and CDR2 SYDVKM. The chain recombines TRBV28 with TRBJ1-1; 8 bases are a match to TRBD1. Sequencing was carried out using peripheral blood. The receptor was isolated from a human donor in a cohort sampled during active COVID-19. The CDR3 sequence is CASRGQIDRGPEAFF. CDR3 DNA sequence: TGTGCCAGCCGAGGACAGATTGACAGGGGCCCTGAAGCTTTCTTT.